The sequence of this T cell receptor beta chain was determined in a study of CD8+CD57+ T cells in acquired aplastic anemia. Across the whole study: Each DNA sample taken from sorted CD4+ and CD8+ cells came to around 3.4 ug on average.

As for this clonotype: Its cognate antigen is unknown.

Study-level points and caveats: Overlapping CD8+ CDR3 repertoires of patients and controls contained under 35 shared sequences. CD8+ Simpson's diversity in patients was not significantly different from that in controls.

The CDR3 consists of 14 residues. Germline lookup yields CDR1 LNHDA and CDR2 SQIVND (reference sequence). The germline V and J ends were trimmed by 4 bases and 6 bases, with 15 bases remaining between them. Both TCR beta VDJ combination and CDR3 sequence profiling were carried out. Genomic DNA was the template for this profiling. TCRdb re-called the reads with MiXCR, one entry per CDR3 protein. Counted here are 200,000 to 250,000 distinct CDR3 sequences, 65% occurring once; the ten biggest clones make up about 60%. Individuals selected for sequencing had exhibited CD8+CD57+ cell expansion on flow cytometry.

The chain couples TRBV19 to TRBJ1-1; D may be TRBD1 (5 bases). The TCR originated in a human donor with aplastic anemia. Sequencing input: sorted CD4+, CD8+, or CD8+CD57+ T cells (not recorded which) from PBMCs. CDR3 nucleotide sequence: TGTGCCAGTAGTACACATTCAGGGAGGTCTGAAGCTTTCTTT. This encodes CASSTHSGRSEAFF.